These 28 T cell receptor beta chains were sequenced from one sample in a study of identifying expanded T cells in peripheral blood. Produced via immunoSEQ multiplex PCR; TCRdb's table is partial and in-frame only. In the table there are about 100,000 clones, over 80% of which are singletons. The sample was blood. The receptor source for this set is a person aged 18 to 69 in good health.

This sequence joins TRBV13 and TRBJ2-5; D not certain. CDR1 and CDR2 from the germline V gene are PRHDT and FYEKMQ (reference sequence). Trimming cost V 0 bases and J 0 bases, with 5 bases left between them. The CDR3 totals 14 residues. The CDR3 protein is CASSLGLYQETQYF. DNA of the CDR3: TGTGCCAGCAGCTTAGGCCTCTACCAAGAGACCCAGTACTTC.

The chain uses TRBV30 and TRBJ1-1, with 7 bases identical to TRBD1. There are 15 residues in the CDR3. In germline, CDR1 is GTSNPN, CDR2 SVGIG (reference sequence). V lost 2 bases, J lost 4 bases, and 10 bases stayed unmatched. This CDR3 reads CAWSYLDRDTTEAFF. The CDR3 bases are TGTGCCTGGAGTTACCTTGACAGGGACACCACTGAAGCTTTCTTT.

V usage is TRBV2 and J usage is TRBJ2-1; TRBD1 aligns across 8 bases. This CDR3 spans 15 amino acids. CDR1 is SNHLY and CDR2 is FYNNEI in the germline V gene. The ends lost 5 bases at V and 6 bases at J; junction bases unmatched: 9. This CDR3 is CASSWTGLTINEQFF. In DNA form, the CDR3 reads TGTGCCAGCAGTTGGACAGGGTTGACGATCAATGAGCAGTTCTTC.

The chain recombines TRBV11-2 with TRBJ1-2; D is uncertain. V was clipped by 1 base and J by 1 base, with 7 bases between them. The CDR3 is 14 amino acids. The germline V gene encodes CDR1 SGHAT and CDR2 FQNNGV. The CDR3 DNA reads TGTGCCAGCAGCTTAGGTACAGATAACTATGGCTACACCTTC. Its protein product is CASSLGTDNYGYTF.

This clone has only one observation. The chain couples TRBV19 to TRBJ1-5; D perhaps matches TRBD1 (5 bases). This CDR3 is 15 amino acids long. The germline V gene has CDR1 LNHDA and CDR2 SQIVND (reference sequence). Trimming shortened V by 2 bases and J by 1 base, and 9 bases separated the two germline ends. The CDR3 DNA sequence: TGTGCCAGTAGTATACCGGGGCACAGCAATCAGCCCCAGCATTTT. Its protein is CASSIPGHSNQPQHF.

The chain couples TRBV6-5 to TRBJ1-2; D call uncertain. This CDR3 is 12 amino acids long. V was cut by 7 bases and J by 5 bases, with 11 bases left in between. Per the germline V gene, CDR1 is MNHEY and CDR2 is SVGAGI. Written as DNA, the CDR3 is TGTGCCAGCACGAGGGTTGGGTATGGCTACACCTTC. Its protein product is CASTRVGYGYTF.

The V and J genes are TRBV18 and TRBJ1-4; 11 bases are shared with TRBD1. After removal of 1 base from V and 8 bases from J, the junction contained 12 bases not matched to a gene. The CDR3 consists of 18 residues. The germline V gene has CDR1 KGHSH and CDR2 LQKENI. CDR3: CASSPRMAPDRGHEKLFF. The CDR3 DNA follows: TGTGCCAGCTCACCACGGATGGCACCGGACAGGGGGCACGAAAAACTGTTTTTT.

The V gene is TRBV19, the J gene TRBJ2-3; no reliable D call. The CDR3 totals 17 residues. Germline V CDR1 and CDR2: LNHDA, SQIVND (reference sequence). The V gene lost 2 bases and the J gene lost 2 bases, with 17 bases spanning the gap. DNA of the CDR3: TGTGCCAGTAGTATAAACAGTCGTTCCGCTAACACAGATACGCAGTATTTT. Its protein is CASSINSRSANTDTQYF. Full variable domain (remainder filled in from reference TRBV19 and TRBJ2-3): DGGITQSPKYLFRKEGQNVTLSCEQNLNHDAMYWYRQDPGQGLRLIYYSQIVNDFQKGDIAEGYSVSREKKESFPLTVTSAQKNPTAFYLCASSINSRSANTDTQYFGPGTRLTVL.

The chain's CDR3 is CASSLVPETNYNEQFF. CDR3 nucleotides: TGCGCCAGCAGCTTGGTCCCCGAGACGAACTACAATGAGCAGTTCTTC. The chain couples TRBV5-1 to TRBJ2-1; no reliable D call. The V end was cut by 0 bases, the J end by 3 bases, with 13 bases between. The V gene's germline CDR1 is SGHRS and CDR2 YFSETQ. This CDR3 contains 16 residues.

This clone was found once. This chain uses TRBV10-3 with TRBJ2-7; D is ambiguous. The CDR3 is 11 amino acids. The germline V and J ends were trimmed by 3 bases and 3 bases, with 3 bases remaining between them. Looked up from germline, CDR1 is ENHRY and CDR2 is SYGVKD. The CDR3 sequence: CAISDGYEQYF. In DNA, the CDR3 is TGTGCCATCAGTGACGGCTACGAGCAGTACTTC.

V gene TRBV11-2 combines with J gene TRBJ2-7; perhaps D is TRBD1 or TRBD2 (6 bases each). The V gene's germline CDR1 is SGHAT and CDR2 FQNNGV. The CDR3 loop spans 16 amino acids. The V gene lost 4 bases and the J gene lost 3 bases, with 19 bases spanning the gap. CDR3 amino acids: CASSSTIGGHSYEQYF. In DNA, the CDR3 is TGTGCCAGCAGCTCAACAATCGGGGGACACAGCTACGAGCAGTACTTC.

J is TRBJ2-2 and V is TRBV6-5, with TRBD2 as a possible D gene (6 bases). The germline V gene encodes CDR1 MNHEY and CDR2 SVGAGI. V was shortened by 2 bases and J by 4 bases, with 11 bases between the two germline ends. CDR3 size: 15 residues. The chain's CDR3 is CASSYAGRSTGELFF. CDR3 sequence (DNA): TGTGCCAGCAGTTACGCGGGGAGGAGCACCGGGGAGCTGTTTTTT.

V usage is TRBV7-9 and J usage is TRBJ2-5; the D gene is possibly TRBD1 (6 bases). The germline V gene has CDR1 SEHNR and CDR2 FQNEAQ (reference sequence). Trimming pared 6 bases from V and 1 base from J, leaving 15 bases between. The CDR3 spans 15 residues. The CDR3 spells CASSRGRGGQETQYF. The CDR3 coding sequence is TGTGCCAGCAGTCGGGGACGAGGGGGCCAAGAGACCCAGTACTTC.

The chain joins TRBV13 to TRBJ2-1; 7 bases are shared with TRBD1. The CDR3 contains 16 residues. The V gene end was trimmed by 0 bases and the J gene end by 0 bases; junction bases not matched to a gene: 2. CDR1 is PRHDT and CDR2 is FYEKMQ in the germline V gene (reference sequence). This CDR3 reads CASSLGGGSSYNEQFF. The CDR3 nucleotides read TGTGCCAGCAGCTTAGGAGGGGGCAGCTCCTACAATGAGCAGTTCTTC. The full variable domain, completed using reference TRBV13 and TRBJ2-1, is AAGVIQSPRHLIKEKRETATLKCYPIPRHDTVYWYQQGPGQDPQFLISFYEKMQSDKGSIPDRFSAQQFSDYHSELNMSSLELGDSALYFCASSLGGGSSYNEQFFGPGTRLTVL.

The CDR3 coding sequence is TGTGCCAGCAGTGAAGGAGACGTCGTCAATCAGCCCCAGCATTTT. Its protein is CASSEGDVVNQPQHF. V is TRBV6-1 and J is TRBJ1-5; the D is unclear. The ends were cut back, 1 base at V and 3 bases at J, with 10 bases in the middle. Germline loops: CDR1 MNHNS, CDR2 SASEGT. This CDR3 is 15 amino acids long.

V usage is TRBV19 and J usage is TRBJ2-3; possibly TRBD2 for D (6 bases). In germline, CDR1 is LNHDA, CDR2 SQIVND (reference sequence). This CDR3 region has 13 residues. V lost 5 bases and J 5 bases, leaving 11 bases between the germline ends. The CDR3 DNA reads as TGTGCCAGTAGTCCAATGGGGGGAGATACGCAGTATTTT. Encoded protein: CASSPMGGDTQYF.

A note on this clone: At the DNA level, this CDR3 is encoded by other sequences in the same sample as well. The CDR3 here is CASSPGQGPSGANVLTF. CDR3 in DNA: TGTGCCAGCTCACCGGGACAGGGGCCTTCTGGGGCCAACGTCCTGACTTTC. The chain links TRBV18 to TRBJ2-6; the match to TRBD1 covers 10 bases. This CDR3 comprises 17 residues. CDR1 and CDR2 (germline): KGHSH, LQKENI. Germline trimming cut 3 bases from V and 1 base from J; bases unmatched to any gene: 3.

As regards this clone: Distinct nucleotide sequences in the sample also encode this CDR3. This chain uses TRBV4-2 with TRBJ2-7; weak D call: TRBD2 (6 bases). V was pared by 4 bases and J by 2 bases, with 15 bases between. Germline V gene sequence: CDR1 LGHNA, CDR2 YNFKEQ. This CDR3 is 15 amino acids long. The CDR3 DNA reads TGTGCCAGCAGCCGAGAACTAGCCGGCGCCTACGAGCAGTACTTC. Its translation is CASSRELAGAYEQYF.

The chain links TRBV6-5 to TRBJ1-1; D uncertain. CDR3 length: 14 amino acids. The V end was cut by 5 bases, the J end by 1 base, with 11 bases between. Per the germline V gene, CDR1 is MNHEY and CDR2 is SVGAGI. CDR3 DNA sequence: TGTGCCAGCAGTCCCAGACACCAGAACACTGAAGCTTTCTTT. Translated, it gives CASSPRHQNTEAFF.

V gene TRBV19 combines with J gene TRBJ1-3, with a weak D call TRBD1 (5 bases). Per germline, CDR1 LNHDA and CDR2 SQIVND (reference sequence). This CDR3 contains 18 residues. Trimming pared 3 bases from V and 0 bases from J, leaving 18 bases between. For the CDR3, the DNA is TGTGCCAGTAGTATTTTTGGGACTTTTACGAGCTCTGGAAACACCATATATTTT. Translated, it gives CASSIFGTFTSSGNTIYF. The full variable domain, its missing parts supplied by reference TRBV19 and TRBJ1-3, is DGGITQSPKYLFRKEGQNVTLSCEQNLNHDAMYWYRQDPGQGLRLIYYSQIVNDFQKGDIAEGYSVSREKKESFPLTVTSAQKNPTAFYLCASSIFGTFTSSGNTIYFGEGSWLTVV.

This chain connects TRBV7-2 to TRBJ2-7; D is possibly TRBD2 (7 bases). The germline CDR1 and CDR2 sequences are SGHTA and FQGNSA. Trimming removed 5 bases from V and 0 bases from J, with 11 bases in between. CDR3 length equals 14 residues. The CDR3 region is CASSGGAYSYEQYF. The CDR3 DNA reads TGTGCCAGCAGCGGGGGGGCCTACTCCTACGAGCAGTACTTC. The variable domain in full, completed from reference TRBV7-2 and TRBJ2-7, reads GAGVSQSPSNKVTEKGKDVELRCDPISGHTALYWYRQSLGQGLEFLIYFQGNSAPDKSGLPSDRFSAERTGGSVSTLTIQRTQQEDSAVYLCASSGGAYSYEQYFGPGTRLTVT.

The chain employs TRBV7-9 and TRBJ1-2; 12 bases fit TRBD1. V gave up 5 bases and J gave up 4 bases; unmatched junction bases: 5. The CDR3 sequence is 15 residues long. Germline V lookup: CDR1 SEHNR, CDR2 FQNEAQ (reference sequence). The DNA of the CDR3 is TGTGCCAGCAGCCGGGACAGGGGGCTAGGCTATGGCTACACCTTC. This codes for CASSRDRGLGYGYTF.

Concerning this clone itself: A junction end diverges from the germline sequence, so it may reflect a read error. The chain couples TRBV2 to TRBJ2-5; D possibly corresponds to TRBD1 (5 bases). Germline lookup yields CDR1 SNHLY and CDR2 FYNNEI. There are 13 residues in the CDR3. DNA of the CDR3: TGTGCCAGCAAAGCCACCCCAGGGTCCCATCCCCACTTC. Its protein is CASKATPGSHPHF.

This chain connects TRBV7-8 to TRBJ2-3; 8 bases align to TRBD2. The CDR3 spans 15 residues. V lost 4 bases and J lost 6; bases outside the gene matches: 9. Per germline, CDR1 SGHVS and CDR2 FQNEAQ. The chain's CDR3 is CASSWYGGDADTQYF. The CDR3 coding sequence is TGTGCCAGCAGCTGGTACGGGGGGGATGCTGATACGCAGTATTTT.

The DNA of the CDR3 is TGCAGCGTTAGGTTAGGCACTGAAGCTTTCTTT. This sequence encodes CSVRLGTEAFF. The V and J genes are TRBV29-1 and TRBJ1-1; D remains unclear. Trimming pared 5 bases from V and 4 bases from J, leaving 8 bases between. The CDR3 length is 11 residues. Looked up from germline, CDR1 is SQVTM and CDR2 is ANQGSEA.

V and J are TRBV4-3 and TRBJ2-3, with a possible D match to TRBD2 (6 bases). The germline V and J ends were trimmed by 1 base and 3 bases, with 11 bases remaining between them. This CDR3 is 15 amino acids long. The germline gives CDR1 LGHNA, CDR2 YSLEER. The CDR3 nucleotides read TGCGCCAGCAGCCAAGCGGGAGAGTTAACAGATACGCAGTATTTT. It yields the protein CASSQAGELTDTQYF.

This chain joins TRBV23-1 and TRBJ1-1, with no clear D. TRBV23-1 is recorded as an ORF, its role being uncertain. V shed 3 bases and J shed 10 bases, with 9 bases lying between them. The CDR3 has 11 residues. The CDR3 region is CASSQGRRAFF. CDR3 sequence (DNA): TGCGCCAGCAGTCAGGGAAGGCGAGCTTTCTTT.

This chain connects TRBV4-1 to TRBJ2-7; D is undetermined. Deletions cut 0 bases from V and 0 bases from J, with 12 bases between. The CDR3 is 16 amino acids. Germline lookup yields CDR1 MGHRA and CDR2 YSYEKL. The CDR3 loop is CASSQDPRGSSYEQYF. CDR3 bases: TGCGCCAGCAGCCAAGATCCACGTGGTAGCTCCTACGAGCAGTACTTC.